This TCR beta chain derives from a study of OX40 agonist ivuxolimab in advanced cancers. Turning to the study itself: Checkpoint inhibitors had been given previously to roughly 40% of patients. Study-wide points: Expanded clones tended on average to be more numerous among CD8+ T cells than CD4+.

About this clone itself: Antigen unknown.

CDR3 size: 14 residues. Germline assignment: CDR1 SNHLY and CDR2 FYNNEI. Deletions cut 7 bases from V and 0 bases from J, with 12 bases between. Libraries were prepared by immunoSEQ multiplex PCR; TCRdb keeps only in-frame clonotypes and omits some of them. The sample consists of around 79,000 clones, more than 85% of them appearing once. The sequencing used CD4+ or CD8+ T cells sorted from blood, collected in a trial of the OX40 agonist ivuxolimab. The V call is TRBV2, the J call TRBJ1-1, with D possibly TRBD1 on 5 matching bases. This clonotype was sampled from an adult with an advanced solid tumor such as melanoma, head and neck, liver or kidney cancer. The CDR3 sequence: CASTIGGMNTEAFF. CDR3 sequence (DNA): TGTGCCAGCACCATTGGGGGTATGAACACTGAAGCTTTCTTT.